This is a list of T cell receptor beta chains from one sample in a study of blood T cell repertoires in COVID-19. TCRdb's copy holds only in-frame clones and misses some; the assay was immunoSEQ multiplex PCR. This sample has more than 80,000 clones, with 65% to 80% found just once. The sequencing input was peripheral blood. The receptors were sampled from a woman aged 80 or older with active or convalescent COVID-19. The CDR3 runs from the conserved cysteine through the conserved F or W. A D gene is named only where the DNA matches it firmly. Where a row states a size, it is once, few, many or the class of an expanded clone; other rows omit it.

-,TRBJ2-2,TRBV5-5,-,TGTGCCAGCAGCTCAGGCCTTACCGGGGAGCTGTTTTTT,CASSSGLTGELFF
-,TRBJ1-1,TRBV27,-,TGTGCCAGCAGTTTCACAGAAAGGAACACTGAAGCTTTCTTT,CASSFTERNTEAFF
-,TRBJ1-1,TRBV29-1,-,TGCAGCGTTAGCAGGGGCCCGAACACTGAAGCTTTCTTT,CSVSRGPNTEAFF
-,TRBJ2-7,TRBV9,-,TGTGCCAGCGGTCCAGGGTATTCAGGCGAGCAGTACTTC,CASGPGYSGEQYF
-,TRBJ2-5,TRBV5-1,-,TGCGCCAGCAGCTCAGCCCAGGGGAAAGGAGAGACCCAGTACTTC,CASSSAQGKGETQYF
-,TRBJ2-2,TRBV9,-,TGTGCCAGCAGTGGAAGGACATGGAACACCGGGGAGCTGTTTTTT,CASSGRTWNTGELFF
-,TRBJ1-2,TRBV23-1,-,TGCGCCAGCAGTCAATCCCGGGTCTATGGCTACACCTTC,CASSQSRVYGYTF
TRBD1,TRBJ1-5,TRBV19,-,TGTGCCAGTAGTACCACAGGGGATTACGTGAGCAATCAGCCCCAGCATTTT,CASSTTGDYVSNQPQHF
-,TRBJ1-2,TRBV7-9,few,TGTGCCAGCAACTTCGGGGGGTTCTATGGCTACACCTTC,CASNFGGFYGYTF
-,TRBJ1-1,TRBV6-2/TRBV6-3,-,TGTGCCAGCAGTTACTCAGGGGCTAGCACTGAAGCTTTCTTT,CASSYSGASTEAFF
-,TRBJ2-2,TRBV6-2/TRBV6-3,-,TGTGCCAGCAGTCGACACTTCAACGGCCCCGGGGAGCTGTTTTTT,CASSRHFNGPGELFF
TRBD1,TRBJ1-6,TRBV7-9,few,TGTGCCAGCAGCTTAAGGACAGGGTTTTCACCCCTCCACTTT,CASSLRTGFSPLHF
TRBD1,TRBJ1-2,TRBV6-5,-,TGTGCCAGCTCGGTGCAGGGGGCGGGCTATGGCTACACCTTC,CASSVQGAGYGYTF
TRBD2,TRBJ2-3,TRBV9,-,TGTGCCAGCAGCGTAGGTCAGCGGGGGTTCACAGATACGCAGTATTTT,CASSVGQRGFTDTQYF
-,TRBJ1-6,TRBV30,-,TGTGCCTGGAGTGTATGGGGGCCCGCTAATAATTCACCCCTCCACTTT,CAWSVWGPANNSPLHF
TRBD2,TRBJ2-2,TRBV11-2,-,TGTGCCAGCAGCTCCTGGACTAGCGGGGGCGGGGAGCTGTTTTTT,CASSSWTSGGGELFF
-,TRBJ2-5,TRBV3-1/TRBV3-2,once,TGTGCCAGCAGCCCTGGACTGACATACCAAGAGACCCAGTACTTC,CASSPGLTYQETQYF
-,TRBJ1-1,TRBV7-2,-,TGTGCCAGCAGCTTAGAGGCGGCAAGGAGGACTGAAGCTTTCTTT,CASSLEAARRTEAFF
TRBD2,TRBJ2-7,TRBV5-6,-,TGTGCCAGCAGCTTAGCCGGGGGGTCCCACGAGCAGTACTTC,CASSLAGGSHEQYF
-,TRBJ1-4,TRBV7-2,many,TGTGCCAGCAGCTTTGGGGGCATGTCTAATGAAAAACTGTTTTTT,CASSFGGMSNEKLFF
-,TRBJ1-3,TRBV4-3,-,TGCGCCAGCAGCCAAGATGCCGGGGGAAACACCATATATTTT,CASSQDAGGNTIYF
TRBD2,TRBJ2-2,TRBV9,-,TGTGCCAGCAGCGTAGTGGGCGGGGGTGTCACCGGGGAGCTGTTTTTT,CASSVVGGGVTGELFF
-,TRBJ1-6,TRBV10-3,-,TGTGCCATCAAACCGACAGGTGGTTCGAGTGATTCACCCCTCCACTTT,CAIKPTGGSSDSPLHF
TRBD1,TRBJ1-5,TRBV4-1,-,TGCGCCAGCAGCCATATCACAGGGGGCCATCAGCCCCAGCATTTT,CASSHITGGHQPQHF
-,TRBJ2-5,TRBV6-1,-,TGTGCCAGCAGTGATCTGGAGGAAGAGACCCAGTACTTC,CASSDLEEETQYF
TRBD2,TRBJ2-5,TRBV2,-,TGTGCCAGCAGTCAGCTAGCGGGGCGTAAAGAGACCCAGTACTTC,CASSQLAGRKETQYF
-,TRBJ1-5,TRBV19,-,TGTGCCAGTAGCAATCAATTACAGGGTGGGAATCAGCCCCAGCATTTT,CASSNQLQGGNQPQHF
TRBD2,TRBJ2-3,TRBV7-3,-,TGTGCCAGCAGCGACCTAGCGGGGGGCACGACAGATACGCAGTATTTT,CASSDLAGGTTDTQYF
TRBD2,TRBJ2-5,TRBV5-4,-,TGTGCCAGCAGCCTAGCGGGATCCCAAGAGACCCAGTACTTC,CASSLAGSQETQYF
TRBD1,TRBJ1-2,TRBV6-5,-,TGTGCCAGCAGAAAAAAAACCGGGACAGGGGACGGCTACACCTTC,CASRKKTGTGDGYTF
TRBD2,TRBJ2-1,TRBV4-3,-,TGCGCCAGCAGCCAAGCACGCGGGGGGAGCTCCTACAATGAGCAGTTCTTC,CASSQARGGSSYNEQFF
TRBD1,TRBJ1-2,TRBV28,-,TGTGCCAGCAAGCCCCGGGACAGGGGTCTCTATGGCTACACCTTC,CASKPRDRGLYGYTF
TRBD2,TRBJ2-2,TRBV7-8,-,TGTGCCAGCAGCAGCCGGACTAGCGGGGGGGGCACCGGGGAGCTGTTTTTT,CASSSRTSGGGTGELFF
-,TRBJ2-5,TRBV5-1,-,TGCGCCAGCAGCTGGGGGAACCAGGGGCTCCAAGAGACCCAGTACTTC,CASSWGNQGLQETQYF
TRBD2,TRBJ2-3,TRBV6-2/TRBV6-3,-,TGTGCCAGCACCCCCCCGGGACTAGCGTCAGATACGCAGTATTTT,CASTPPGLASDTQYF
-,TRBJ1-1,TRBV7-9,few,TGTGCCAGCAGCTTAGAAGTGGGGCAAGAAGCTTTCTTT,CASSLEVGQEAFF
-,TRBJ2-5,TRBV20-1,once,TGCAGTGCTAGTCCCGGAGAGACCCAGTACTTC,CSASPGETQYF
-,TRBJ2-2,TRBV3-1/TRBV3-2,once,TGTGCCAGCAGGGAGACAGGTCCGGGCGGGGAGCTGTTTTTT,CASRETGPGGELFF
-,TRBJ1-1,TRBV19,once,TGTGCCAGTAGTATTATAGGGAGTGCCACTGAAGCTTTCTTT,CASSIIGSATEAFF
TRBD1,TRBJ2-3,TRBV19,few,TGTGCCAGTAGTATCGGACAGGGGCGGGTAGATACGCAGTATTTT,CASSIGQGRVDTQYF
-,TRBJ1-1,TRBV20-1,-,TGCAGTGCTAGTCCACAGGGTAGTTACACTGAAGCTTTCTTT,CSASPQGSYTEAFF
-,TRBJ1-4,TRBV6-6,many,TGTGCCAGCAGTTCCCCAGCAACTAATGAAAAACTGTTTTTT,CASSSPATNEKLFF
-,TRBJ1-5,TRBV7-2,-,TGTGCCAGCAGCCCCCAGACAGGACCAAGCAATCAGCCCCAGCATTTT,CASSPQTGPSNQPQHF
-,TRBJ1-6,TRBV7-9,-,TGTGCCAGCAGCTTAGAGGGGGGGGATAATTCACCCCTCCACTTT,CASSLEGGDNSPLHF
TRBD1,TRBJ1-4,TRBV10-3,-,TGTGCCATCAGTGAGAACGGAAGGAGGGGGCCGCTCGATGAAAAACTGTTTTTT,CAISENGRRGPLDEKLFF
-,TRBJ2-5,TRBV30,once,TGTGCCTGTAAAAGGGCGGGGGCGGGGGAGACCCAGTACTTC,CACKRAGAGETQYF
TRBD2,TRBJ2-7,TRBV7-9,-,TGTGCCAGTCAGCGGGGGGCGATATCCTACGAGCAGTACTTC,CASQRGAISYEQYF
TRBD1,TRBJ2-7,TRBV7-8,-,TGTGCCAGCAGCCCGAGGACAGGGGTGAACGAGCAGTACTTC,CASSPRTGVNEQYF
-,TRBJ1-1,TRBV28,-,TGTGCCAGCACGCCTCCGGGTTTTGAGGCTGAAGCTTTCTTT,CASTPPGFEAEAFF
-,TRBJ1-1,TRBV9,medium-sized,TGTGCCAGCAGCGTGGGGGGTATGAACACTGAAGCTTTCTTT,CASSVGGMNTEAFF
-,TRBJ1-2,TRBV2,-,TGTGCCAGCAGTTTTACAACCTATGGCTACACCTTC,CASSFTTYGYTF
TRBD2,TRBJ2-1,TRBV27,-,TGTGCCAGCAAATCGGCGGGGGGGCTGATTGAGCAGTTCTTC,CASKSAGGLIEQFF
TRBD1,TRBJ1-2,TRBV19,-,TGTGCCAGTAGCACCAGAGGGACAGGGACGGCGGAGATGTTCTATGGCTACACCTTC,CASSTRGTGTAEMFYGYTF
-,TRBJ2-3,TRBV28,once,TGTGCCAGCAGTCCGCGGGGCTCAGGACAGTATTTT,CASSPRGSGQYF
-,TRBJ1-5,TRBV12-5,-,TGTGCTAGTGGTTTGGTACTGGGCGGCAATCAGCCCCAGCATTTT,CASGLVLGGNQPQHF
TRBD1,TRBJ1-2,TRBV6-5,-,TGTGCCAGCAGCGACCCGGGACAGGGCTTCTATGGCTACACCTTC,CASSDPGQGFYGYTF
TRBD2,TRBJ2-2,TRBV29-1,-,TGCAGCGCAAGAAAAGCGGGGTGGCCCACCGGGGAGCTGTTTTTT,CSARKAGWPTGELFF